This T cell receptor (beta chain) comes out of a study of metastatic and nonmetastatic thyroid tumors. About the study: For malignant and benign thyroid patients, tumor or nodule tissue and blood were the sources whose repertoires were compared. Study-wide points: Reports indicated that malignant thyroid tumors showed significantly higher TCR beta diversity than benign nodules did, in blood and tumor.

Original analysis: Clinicopathological groups of papillary thyroid cancer showed CDR3 differences that were used to build a distant-metastasis classifier. TCRdb re-called clones from the PCR reads using MiXCR. The authors' filters were not applied to this entry. The table has some 20,000 clones, around 17% seen once. The CDR3 contains 14 residues. V lost 6 bases to trimming and J lost 0 bases, with 12 bases between them. Looked up from germline, CDR1 is MGHRA and CDR2 is YSYEKL. Not a single patient had been given any form of treatment at any point before undergoing thyroid surgery. Comment on this clone: What it binds is not known.

The chain recombines TRBV4-1 with TRBJ2-7; D remains unclear. Material: blood. This sequence originates from a male donor with papillary thyroid cancer or a benign thyroid nodule (not recorded which). Some clones in this sample may be carry-over from other donors' samples. The CDR3 DNA follows: TGCGCCAGCAGTTACACACCGAGCTCCTACGAGCAGTACTTC. Residues: CASSYTPSSYEQYF.